This T cell receptor (beta chain) is from a study of T cell repertoires in cytomegalovirus infection (dated by TCRdb to the late 2010s). For the study in its entirety: Because public TCR beta signatures pointed to carriage of CMV infection together with the matching HLA type, the HLA type of each donor mattered for the analysis.

This clonotype was observed at least ten times. Its antigen remains undetermined. No base quality information exists; no much larger clone differs at one position. Sequencing was performed on an Illumina HiSeq 1500. TCRdb passed the public sequencing reads through fastp at Q25 and MiXCR, retaining productive beta sequences. Rows merge per CDR3 protein into single entries with the most common DNA and genes. The sample records over 300,000 distinct CDR3 sequences, more than 8% of which are singletons. Roughly 4.5% of the sample is in the top ten clones. Findings and caveats that apply to the study as a whole: In both this cohort and an independent roughly 400-donor cohort, the cumulative frequency of public TCR beta family members distinguished carriers of CMV infection plus the relevant HLA type. The ex vivo response was dominated by HLA-C-restricted CMV-specific TCR beta clonotypes, which also provided the single most frequent clonotype in two of eight donors.

The receptor was isolated from a human donor in good health (CMV status not recorded). Some clones in this sample may be carry-over from other donors' samples. Sequencing used PBMCs.

The CDR3: CASSPPLASSYNEQFF. The DNA is as follows: TGTGCCAGCAGCCCACCCTTAGCCAGCTCCTACAATGAGCAGTTCTTC. This sequence uses TRBV12-3 or TRBV12-4 and TRBJ2-1; the D gene assignment is ambiguous. V loses 6 bases, J loses 0 bases, and the germline ends lie 15 bases apart. There are 16 amino acids in the CDR3, from cysteine to phenylalanine inclusive. Only CDR3 DNA remains: 48 bases, in frame from the first base.